These 28 T cell receptor beta chains were all obtained from the same sample, sequenced in a study of blood T cell repertoires in COVID-19. Here immunoSEQ multiplex PCR was the method, and the copy in TCRdb shows in-frame clones only, minus some. Here the sample spans roughly 130,000 clones, roughly 80% being singletons. Sequenced input: peripheral blood. Receptor source: a man between 70 and 80 years old with acute or convalescent COVID-19.

The chain employs TRBV18 and TRBJ2-5; 9 bases align to TRBD2. The CDR3 is 18 residues long. The ends lost 2 bases at V and 1 base at J; junction bases unmatched: 11. Germline V gene data show CDR1 as KGHSH and CDR2 as LQKENI. CDR3 region: CASSPAELAGMGQETQYF. As DNA, the CDR3 is TGTGCCAGCTCACCAGCCGAGCTAGCGGGGATGGGCCAAGAGACCCAGTACTTC.

The DNA for the CDR3 is TGTGCCAGTAGTAGGGGAGACACAGATACGCAGTATTTT. Translation: CASSRGDTDTQYF. The chain joins TRBV19 to TRBJ2-3, with D maybe TRBD2 (5 bases). Germline CDR1 LNHDA, CDR2 SQIVND (reference sequence). Trimming shortened V by 4 bases and J by 2 bases, and 7 bases separated the two germline ends. The CDR3 length is 13 residues.

This chain connects TRBV6-5 to TRBJ1-6; D gene uncertain. The CDR3 spans 15 residues. Trimming stripped 0 bases from V and 8 bases from J, with 11 bases between. From germline, CDR1 is MNHEY and CDR2 SVGAGI. The CDR3 region is CASSYSTPSDSPLHF. In nucleotides, the CDR3 is TGTGCCAGCAGTTACTCGACACCGTCGGATTCACCCCTCCACTTT.

V and J are TRBV6-5 and TRBJ2-1; D ambiguous. Trimming took 8 bases from V and 0 from J, leaving 11 bases between them. This CDR3 comprises 14 residues. CDR1 is MNHEY and CDR2 is SVGAGI in the germline V gene. CDR3 protein: CASEARSSYNEQFF. The CDR3 DNA is TGTGCCAGCGAGGCGCGGAGCTCCTACAATGAGCAGTTCTTC.

The chain carries TRBV5-1 and TRBJ2-1; a possible D gene is TRBD1 (6 bases). The CDR3 runs to 15 residues. V was pared by 5 bases and J by 0 bases, with 12 bases between. Germline V CDR1 and CDR2: SGHRS, YFSETQ. The CDR3 region is CASSWGPSSYNEQFF. DNA of the CDR3: TGCGCCAGCAGTTGGGGGCCTAGCTCCTACAATGAGCAGTTCTTC.

The chain has TRBV9 and TRBJ1-2; TRBD1 agrees at 9 bases. The trim removed 0 bases at V and 5 bases at J, leaving 8 bases unmatched. This CDR3 comprises 16 residues. CDR1 and CDR2 (germline): SGDLS, YYNGEE. CDR3 sequence reads: CASSVGRTGEGYGYTF. The CDR3 DNA follows: TGTGCCAGCAGCGTAGGGAGGACAGGGGAAGGGTATGGCTACACCTTC.

This rearrangement joins TRBV10-3 to TRBJ2-5; TRBD1 agrees at 11 bases. V shed 6 bases and J 4 bases; nucleotides not matched to a gene: 4. The CDR3 spans 14 residues. The V gene's germline CDR1 is ENHRY and CDR2 SYGVKD. In DNA, the CDR3 is TGTGCCATCAGAGGACAGGGGGCCGGAGAGACCCAGTACTTC. Translated: CAIRGQGAGETQYF.

The V call is TRBV7-9, the J call TRBJ2-3, with TRBD2 identical over 11 bases. This CDR3 comprises 17 residues. Germline loops: CDR1 SEHNR, CDR2 FQNEAQ (reference sequence). Trimming removed 1 base from V and 5 bases from J; junction bases left unmatched: 8. Here the CDR3 DNA reads TGTGCCAGCAGCTTAGGCTTACTAGCGGGGGTTCTAGATACGCAGTATTTT. Amino acid sequence: CASSLGLLAGVLDTQYF.

This chain uses TRBV6-5 with TRBJ1-1; possible D gene TRBD1, 6 bases. Trimming removed 6 bases at V and 1 base at J, with 12 bases between. Germline lookup yields CDR1 MNHEY and CDR2 SVGAGI. This CDR3 comprises 14 residues. Written as DNA, the CDR3 is TGTGCCAGCAGATTGGACAGTCCGAACACTGAAGCTTTCTTT. Translation gives CASRLDSPNTEAFF.

The rearrangement joins TRBV7-2 to TRBJ2-2; 9 nucleotides align to TRBD2. The CDR3 length is 15 residues. From germline, CDR1 is SGHTA and CDR2 FQGNSA. The ends lost 2 bases at V and 5 bases at J; junction bases unmatched: 3. In DNA, the CDR3 is TGTGCCAGCAGCTTAACGCGGGGGGGGACCGGGGAGCTGTTTTTT. Protein: CASSLTRGGTGELFF.

This clone came up a few times. J is TRBJ1-1 and V is TRBV2; D is unresolved. Per the germline V gene, CDR1 is SNHLY and CDR2 is FYNNEI. Trimming pared 6 bases from V and 3 bases from J, leaving 11 bases between. CDR3 size: 13 residues. The CDR3 is CASRHSVDTEAFF. The CDR3 DNA follows: TGTGCCAGCAGGCACAGTGTGGACACTGAAGCTTTCTTT.

This clone showed up just once. This chain links TRBV11-2 with TRBJ1-6; 7 positions match TRBD1. V trimming: 5 bases; J trimming: 9 bases; junction bases outside the gene matches: 4. The CDR3 runs to 13 residues. Per the germline V gene, CDR1 is SGHAT and CDR2 is FQNNGV. The CDR3 sequence is CASSVQGTSPLHF. The CDR3 nucleotides are TGTGCCAGCAGCGTACAGGGGACTTCACCCCTCCACTTT. Drawing the rest from reference TRBV11-2 and TRBJ1-6, the complete variable domain is EAGVAQSPRYKIIEKRQSVAFWCNPISGHATLYWYQQILGQGPKLLIQFQNNGVVDDSQLPKDRFSAERLKGVDSTLKIQPAKLEDSAVYLCASSVQGTSPLHFGNGTRLTVT.

The chain has TRBV28 and TRBJ2-3; 9 bases map to TRBD1. Germline CDR1 MDHEN, CDR2 SYDVKM. The length of the CDR3 is 16 residues. The trim removed 7 bases at V and 1 base at J, leaving 9 bases unmatched. The CDR3, as DNA: TGTGCCAGCAAAACCAACCGGGACAGGGGCACAGATACGCAGTATTTT. Its translation is CASKTNRDRGTDTQYF.

The chain combines TRBV5-1 with TRBJ1-2; D gene uncertain. The CDR3 consists of 14 residues. V lost 3 bases to trimming and J lost 3 bases, with 12 bases between them. Germline loops: CDR1 SGHRS, CDR2 YFSETQ. The CDR3 sequence: CASSWRTGDYGYTF. The CDR3 DNA reads TGCGCCAGCAGCTGGAGGACCGGGGACTATGGCTACACCTTC. Using reference TRBV5-1 and TRBJ1-2 for the parts outside the CDR3, the full variable domain is KAGVTQTPRYLIKTRGQQVTLSCSPISGHRSVSWYQQTPGQGLQFLFEYFSETQRNKGNFPGRFSGRQFSNSRSEMNVSTLELGDSALYLCASSWRTGDYGYTFGSGTRLTVV.

The chain uses TRBV4-1 and TRBJ2-5; 9 bases match TRBD2. The V gene's germline CDR1 is MGHRA and CDR2 YSYEKL. J lost 4 bases, V lost 1 base, and 10 bases had no gene match. The CDR3 is 17 amino acids. This chain's CDR3 is CASSQGGRGGRRETQYF. In nucleotides, the CDR3 is TGCGCCAGCAGCCAAGGAGGGCGGGGGGGCCGACGAGAGACCCAGTACTTC.

The V gene is TRBV9, the J gene TRBJ1-1; 7 nucleotides line up with TRBD1. This CDR3 is 14 amino acids long. V dropped 2 bases and J dropped 6; count of bases not matched to a gene: 7. Per germline, CDR1 SGDLS and CDR2 YYNGEE. The CDR3 sequence is CASSVQGGGPEAFF. In DNA form, the CDR3 reads TGTGCCAGCAGCGTTCAGGGGGGTGGCCCTGAAGCTTTCTTT.

The V and J genes are TRBV28 and TRBJ2-3; 7 nucleotides line up with TRBD1. With V trimmed by 6 bases and J by 4 bases, 7 bases remained unmatched. The CDR3 totals 14 residues. In germline, CDR1 is MDHEN, CDR2 SYDVKM. The CDR3 loop is CASSLQGRADTQYF. CDR3 DNA sequence: TGTGCCAGCAGCCTACAGGGGCGGGCAGATACGCAGTATTTT.

This sequence joins TRBV9 and TRBJ1-2, with D possibly matching TRBD1 (6 bases). V was cut by 2 bases and J by 6 bases, with 11 bases left in between. Germline V gene sequence: CDR1 SGDLS, CDR2 YYNGEE. This CDR3 is built from 13 residues. The CDR3 DNA is TGTGCCAGCAGCGTGGTCCAGGGGAATGGCTACACCTTC. The encoded protein is CASSVVQGNGYTF.

This chain's CDR3 is CASSSTGPTGELFF. The DNA of the CDR3 is TGCGCCAGCAGCTCAACAGGGCCCACCGGGGAGCTGTTTTTT. V gene TRBV5-1 combines with J gene TRBJ2-2; the D gene is possibly TRBD1 (6 bases). With 3 bases removed from V and 4 bases from J, the gap between germline ends came to 10 bases. CDR1 SGHRS and CDR2 YFSETQ come from the germline V gene. CDR3 size: 14 residues.

V gene TRBV5-1 combines with J gene TRBJ2-3; 7 bases agree with TRBD1. Trimming took 2 bases from V and 0 from J; bases not matched to a gene: 6. CDR1 SGHRS and CDR2 YFSETQ come from the germline V gene. The CDR3 covers 16 residues. The DNA for the CDR3 is TGCGCCAGCAGCTTACAGGGGAACCCTAGCACAGATACGCAGTATTTT. It is translated as CASSLQGNPSTDTQYF. Full variable domain (remainder filled in from reference TRBV5-1 and TRBJ2-3): KAGVTQTPRYLIKTRGQQVTLSCSPISGHRSVSWYQQTPGQGLQFLFEYFSETQRNKGNFPGRFSGRQFSNSRSEMNVSTLELGDSALYLCASSLQGNPSTDTQYFGPGTRLTVL.

This chain uses TRBV3-1 (or the pseudogene TRBV3-2) with TRBJ2-7; 8 positions agree with TRBD1. The CDR3 runs to 15 residues. The germline V gene encodes CDR1 LGHDT and CDR2 YNNKEL (reference sequence). The V and J ends lost 1 base and 4 bases, in that order; junction bases with no gene match: 6. The CDR3 sequence is CASSQGTGISYEQYF. DNA for the CDR3: TGTGCCAGCAGCCAAGGGACAGGGATATCGTACGAGCAGTACTTC.

The chain uses TRBV3-1 (or the pseudogene TRBV3-2) and TRBJ2-2; D remains ambiguous. The CDR3 runs to 17 residues. V was trimmed by 4 bases and J by 8 bases, leaving 23 bases between them. Germline assignment: CDR1 LGHDT and CDR2 YNNKEL (reference sequence). CDR3 loop: CASSPFVAASLVGELFF. Written as DNA, the CDR3 is TGTGCCAGCAGCCCCTTTGTCGCCGCTAGTCTAGTAGGGGAGCTGTTTTTT.

V is TRBV10-2 and J is TRBJ2-7; 11 bases line up with TRBD2. The CDR3 has 14 amino acids. Trimming took 5 bases from V and 2 from J; bases not matched to a gene: 2. Germline-derived CDR1 and CDR2 are WSHSY and SAAADI. CDR3 sequence reads: CASSLAGGTYEQYF. CDR3 bases: TGCGCCAGCAGTCTAGCGGGGGGTACCTACGAGCAGTACTTC.

The V and J genes are TRBV19 and TRBJ1-2; D is undetermined. Germline V lookup: CDR1 LNHDA, CDR2 SQIVND (reference sequence). This CDR3 has 15 amino acids. V lost 5 bases and J lost 1, with 14 bases in between. The CDR3 nucleotides are TGTGCCAGTAGTGTTGGAGGATTAATTAACTATGGCTACACCTTC. Amino acids: CASSVGGLINYGYTF.

This clone was detected once. The gene calls are TRBV12-3 or TRBV12-4 and TRBJ1-2; D unclear. The CDR3 covers 12 residues. V gave up 5 bases and J gave up 5 bases, with 9 bases separating them. In nucleotides, the CDR3 is TGTGCCAGCAGTCCCGAGGGTTATGGCTACACCTTC. Amino acids: CASSPEGYGYTF.

This clone was found once. V gene TRBV21-1 combines with J gene TRBJ1-4; TRBD1 is taken as the D call from the table, unchecked against the DNA. TRBV21-1 counts as a pseudogene. The CDR3 covers 18 residues. CDR3 protein: CASSKEGPWFHGDEKLFF. The CDR3 DNA sequence: TGTGCCAGCAGCAAAGAGGGGCCTTGGTTCCATGGGGATGAAAAACTGTTTTTT.

The V and J genes are TRBV6-4 and TRBJ2-3, with 10 bases that match TRBD2. CDR3 length equals 15 residues. Germline V lookup: CDR1 MRHNA, CDR2 SNTAGT. The V segment lost 0 bases and the J segment 4 bases; nucleotides outside the gene matches: 1. The CDR3 region has the DNA TGTGCCAGCAGTGACTCAGCGGGGGGGCCAGATACGCAGTATTTT. It codes for CASSDSAGGPDTQYF.

The chain carries TRBV6-6 and TRBJ2-1; the D is unclear. The CDR3 contains 14 residues. With 0 bases removed from V and 4 bases from J, the gap between germline ends came to 7 bases. CDR1 and CDR2 from the germline V gene are MNHNY and SVGAGI (reference sequence). The DNA for the CDR3 is TGTGCCAGCAGTTACTCTGGCAGTTACAATGAGCAGTTCTTC. This sequence encodes CASSYSGSYNEQFF.